The 9 T cell receptor beta chains reported below all come from one sample, sequenced in a study of TIL therapy for anti-PD-1-resistant metastatic lung cancer. This was the immunoSEQ v3 assay. Method: immunoSEQ multiplex PCR; TCRdb's copy keeps in-frame clones and lacks some. The table has about 59,000 clones, around 70% seen once; the top ten hold around 1.7%. Time point reported: pre-treatment sample, taken before nivolumab and TIL therapy. The specimen was blood, collected at baseline. The receptor source for this set is a person between 25 and 80 years old with non-small cell lung cancer.

The chain joins TRBV4-1 to TRBJ2-2; 9 bases fit TRBD2. V trimming: 3 bases; J trimming: 1 base; junction bases outside the gene matches: 9. CDR3 length equals 18 residues. Germline V gene data show CDR1 as MGHRA and CDR2 as YSYEKL. The CDR3 region is CASSQKGREGRNTGELFF. CDR3 nucleotide sequence: TGCGCCAGCAGCCAGAAAGGGCGGGAGGGCCGGAACACCGGGGAGCTGTTTTTT.

This clone has just a few counts. The chain joins TRBV7-9 to TRBJ2-7; no definite D call. CDR1 SEHNR and CDR2 FQNEAQ come from the germline V gene (reference sequence). The CDR3 contains 13 residues. The ends were cut back, 1 base at V and 5 bases at J, with 9 bases in the middle. Here the CDR3 DNA reads TGTGCCAGCAGCTTAGAAGAGGTCGACGAGCAGTACTTC. Translated, it gives CASSLEEVDEQYF.

CDR3 in DNA: TGTGCCAGCAGTTTTGGGTGGGCTGGGGCCAACGTCCTGACTTTC. Its protein product is CASSFGWAGANVLTF. The chain couples TRBV27 to TRBJ2-6, with unresolved D. Trimming stripped 3 bases from V and 2 bases from J, with 8 bases between. Germline lookup yields CDR1 MNHEY and CDR2 SMNVEV (reference sequence). The CDR3 is made up of 15 amino acids.

CDR3 region: CASSPRTGGTDTQYF. CDR3 nucleotide sequence: TGTGCCAGCAGCCCACGGACAGGGGGCACAGATACGCAGTATTTT. This chain connects TRBV11-3 to TRBJ2-3; the match to TRBD1 covers 9 bases. The V and J ends lost 5 bases and 1 base, in that order; junction bases with no gene match: 4. Germline V gene lookup returns CDR1 SGHNT and CDR2 YENEEA. This CDR3 has 15 residues.

This clone was observed once. The chain carries TRBV5-1 and TRBJ2-2, with D unclear. The CDR3 runs 15 residues. V dropped 0 bases and J dropped 0 bases, with 6 bases sitting between them. Germline CDR1 is SGHRS and CDR2 is YFSETQ. The CDR3 DNA is TGCGCCAGCAGCTTGGTCAGATCGAACACCGGGGAGCTGTTTTTT. Its translation: CASSLVRSNTGELFF.

The table lists this clone with a count of one. CDR3 nucleotides: TGTGCCAGCAGCTCGTGGGGCGGGGTGGAAGAGCAGTACTTC. Translation gives CASSSWGGVEEQYF. The genes are TRBV7-2 and TRBJ2-7, with a possible D match to TRBD2 (6 bases). In germline, CDR1 is SGHTA, CDR2 FQGNSA. The CDR3 has 14 amino acids. Trimming removed 4 bases at V and 7 bases at J, with 17 bases between. Full variable domain (rest looked up from reference TRBV7-2 and TRBJ2-7): GAGVSQSPSNKVTEKGKDVELRCDPISGHTALYWYRQSLGQGLEFLIYFQGNSAPDKSGLPSDRFSAERTGGSVSTLTIQRTQQEDSAVYLCASSSWGGVEEQYFGPGTRLTVT.

The V call is TRBV10-1, the J call TRBJ2-2; D possibly corresponds to TRBD2 (5 bases). The CDR3 covers 19 residues. CDR1 WNHNN and CDR2 SYGVQD come from the germline V gene (reference sequence). The V and J ends lost 4 bases and 0 bases respectively, with 21 bases between them. This chain's CDR3 is CASSVTVKDSRANTGELFF. Here the CDR3 DNA reads TGCGCCAGCAGTGTAACGGTCAAGGACTCCCGAGCGAACACCGGGGAGCTGTTTTTT.

The V and J genes are TRBV7-8 and TRBJ2-1, with D possibly called TRBD1 or TRBD2 (5 bases each). Looked up from germline, CDR1 is SGHVS and CDR2 is FQNEAQ. CDR3 length: 14 amino acids. Trimming removed 4 bases from V and 7 bases from J, with 14 bases in between. The CDR3 spells CASSSAREGNEQFF. In DNA, the CDR3 is TGTGCCAGCAGCTCCGCACGAGAGGGGAATGAGCAGTTCTTC.

This clone has just a few counts. This rearrangement joins TRBV30 to TRBJ2-3, with 7 bases matching TRBD1. Germline CDR1 GTSNPN, CDR2 SVGIG (reference sequence). The CDR3 consists of 15 residues. With V trimmed by 0 bases and J by 0 bases, 3 bases remained unmatched. This chain's CDR3 is CAWSVDRTSTDTQYF. The CDR3 DNA sequence: TGTGCCTGGAGTGTGGACAGGACTAGCACAGATACGCAGTATTTT.